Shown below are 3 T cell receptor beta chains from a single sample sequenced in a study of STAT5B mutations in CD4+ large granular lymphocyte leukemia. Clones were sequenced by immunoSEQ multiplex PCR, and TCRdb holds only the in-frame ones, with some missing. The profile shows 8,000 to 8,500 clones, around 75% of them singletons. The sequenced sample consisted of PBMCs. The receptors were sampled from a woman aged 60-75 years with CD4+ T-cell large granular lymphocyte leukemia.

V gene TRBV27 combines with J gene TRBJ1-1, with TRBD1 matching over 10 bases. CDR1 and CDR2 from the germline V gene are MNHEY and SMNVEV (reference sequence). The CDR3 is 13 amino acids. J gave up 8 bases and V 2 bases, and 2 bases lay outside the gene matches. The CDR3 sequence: CASSLPTGGEAFF. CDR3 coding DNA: TGTGCCAGCAGTTTACCGACAGGGGGCGAAGCTTTCTTT.

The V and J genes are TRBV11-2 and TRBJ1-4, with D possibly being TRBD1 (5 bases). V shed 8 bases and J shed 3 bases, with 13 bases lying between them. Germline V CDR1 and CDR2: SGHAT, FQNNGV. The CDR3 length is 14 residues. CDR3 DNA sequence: TGTGCCAGCTCCTGGACAAGGTCTAATGAAAAACTGTTTTTT. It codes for CASSWTRSNEKLFF.

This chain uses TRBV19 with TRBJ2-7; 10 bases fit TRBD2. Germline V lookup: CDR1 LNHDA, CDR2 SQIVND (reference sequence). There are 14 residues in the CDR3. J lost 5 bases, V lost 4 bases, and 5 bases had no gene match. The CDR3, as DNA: TGTGCCAGTAGTAGGGCTAGCGGGAGAAACGAGCAGTACTTC. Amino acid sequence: CASSRASGRNEQYF.